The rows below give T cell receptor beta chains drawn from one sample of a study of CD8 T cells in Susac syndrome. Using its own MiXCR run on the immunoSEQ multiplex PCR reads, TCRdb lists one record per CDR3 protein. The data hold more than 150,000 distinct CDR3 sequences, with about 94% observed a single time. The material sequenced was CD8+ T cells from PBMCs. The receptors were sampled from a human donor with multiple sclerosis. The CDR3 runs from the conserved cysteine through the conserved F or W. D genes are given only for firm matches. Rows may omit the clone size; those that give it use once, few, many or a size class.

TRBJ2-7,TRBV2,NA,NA,CASSLLESNEQYF,TGTGCCAGCAGTCTCCTCGAAAGTAACGAGCAGTACTTC
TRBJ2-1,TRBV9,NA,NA,CASSEEGRQGRFF,TGTGCCAGCAGCGAAGAAGGTCGACAAGGTCGGTTCTTC
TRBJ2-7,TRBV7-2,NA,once,CASSLGDNTYEQYF,TGTGCCAGCAGCTTAGGAGACAATACCTACGAGCAGTACTTC
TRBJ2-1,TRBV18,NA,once,CASSLAKGNEQFF,TGTGCCAGCTCCCTCGCAAAGGGAAATGAGCAGTTCTTC
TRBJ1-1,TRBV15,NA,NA,CATSKATEAFF,TGTGCCACCAGCAAGGCCACTGAAGCTTTCTTT
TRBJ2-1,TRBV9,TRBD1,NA,CASSFRTGRNNEQFF,TGTGCCAGCAGCTTTCGGACAGGGCGTAACAATGAGCAGTTCTTC
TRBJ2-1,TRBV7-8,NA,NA,CASSLTNNEQFF,TGTGCCAGCAGCTTAACCAACAATGAGCAGTTCTTC
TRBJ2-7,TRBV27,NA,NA,CASSSRVEQYF,TGTGCCAGCAGTTCTAGGGTGGAGCAGTACTTC
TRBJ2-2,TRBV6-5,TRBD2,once,CASSYVRLAGDSNTGELFF,TGTGCCAGCAGTTACGTTCGACTAGCGGGGGACTCGAACACCGGGGAGCTGTTTTTT
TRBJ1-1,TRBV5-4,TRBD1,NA,CASSLDRGYTEAFF,TGTGCCAGCAGCTTGGACAGGGGGTACACTGAAGCTTTCTTT
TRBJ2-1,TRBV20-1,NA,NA,CSARDTAGEAYNEQFF,TGCAGTGCTAGAGATACGGCAGGGGAAGCGTACAATGAGCAGTTCTTC
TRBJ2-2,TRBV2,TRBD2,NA,CASVTGGKLFF,TGTGCCAGCGTGACGGGGGGGAAACTGTTTTTT
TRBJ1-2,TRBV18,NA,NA,CASSPPTDTVPGYTF,TGTGCCAGCTCACCACCTACGGACACAGTACCTGGCTACACCTTC
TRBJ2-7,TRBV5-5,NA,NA,CASSLYGDEQYF,TGTGCCAGCAGCTTGTATGGGGACGAGCAGTACTTC
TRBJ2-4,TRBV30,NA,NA,CAWSSTVLDLKGNIQYF,TGTGCCTGGAGTTCGACAGTTTTGGACCTCAAGGGAAACATTCAGTACTTC
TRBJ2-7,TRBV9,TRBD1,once,CASSVTGTGGLEQYF,TGTGCCAGCAGCGTTACCGGGACAGGGGGCCTTGAGCAGTACTTC
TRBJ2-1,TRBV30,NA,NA,CAWGGRTVNEQFF,TGTGCCTGGGGAGGGCGGACAGTAAATGAGCAGTTCTTC
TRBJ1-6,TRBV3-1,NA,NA,CASSQDRVTYNSPLHF,TGTGCCAGCAGCCAAGACAGGGTTACCTATAATTCACCCCTCCACTTT
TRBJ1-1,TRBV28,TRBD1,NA,CASRVTGGRTEAFF,TGTGCCAGCAGGGTAACAGGGGGTAGGACTGAAGCTTTCTTT
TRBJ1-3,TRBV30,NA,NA,CAWSSRGPSGNTIYF,TGTGCCTGGAGTTCCCGGGGCCCCTCTGGAAACACCATATATTTT
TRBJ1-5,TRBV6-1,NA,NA,CASSEDWGIHQPQHF,TGTGCCAGCAGTGAAGACTGGGGGATCCATCAGCCCCAGCATTTT
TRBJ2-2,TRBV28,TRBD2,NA,CASSWLAENTGELFF,TGTGCCAGCAGTTGGCTAGCGGAGAACACCGGGGAGCTGTTTTTT
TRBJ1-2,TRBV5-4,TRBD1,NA,CASSPTGDGYTF,TGTGCCAGCAGCCCGACAGGGGATGGCTACACCTTC
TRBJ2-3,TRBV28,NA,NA,CASSFVDTQYF,TGTGCCAGCAGTTTCGTAGATACGCAGTATTTT
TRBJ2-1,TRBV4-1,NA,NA,CASSQDRLAEAYNEQFF,TGCGCCAGCAGCCAAGATCGATTAGCCGAGGCTTACAATGAGCAGTTCTTC
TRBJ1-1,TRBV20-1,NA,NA,CSASDRLMNTEAFF,TGCAGTGCTAGCGACAGACTCATGAACACTGAAGCTTTCTTT
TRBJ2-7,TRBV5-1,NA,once,CARKGQGKRISSYEQYF,TGCGCCAGGAAAGGACAAGGTAAGAGGATTAGCTCCTACGAGCAGTACTTC